This TCR beta chain was recorded in a study of T cell repertoires in cytomegalovirus infection. CDR3 length: 14 amino acids. Germline lookup yields CDR1 SGHTA and CDR2 FQGNSA. V was pared by 0 bases and J by 6 bases, with 11 bases between. This clonotype was recorded at least ten times. Its specificity is unknown. Each CDR3 protein gets one entry after TCRdb re-called the reads with MiXCR. The table records hundreds of thousands of distinct CDR3 sequences, roughly a third of them present only once. The source was cultured PBMCs, collected from culture after CMV antigen stimulation. The chain recombines TRBV7-2 with TRBJ2-5; D uncertain. This sequence was found in a human donor in good health (CMV status not recorded). Some clones in this sample may be carry-over from other donors' samples. Here the CDR3 reads CASSLAASSKTQYF. The CDR3 coding sequence is TGTGCCAGCAGCTTAGCGGCTAGTTCCAAGACCCAGTACTTC.